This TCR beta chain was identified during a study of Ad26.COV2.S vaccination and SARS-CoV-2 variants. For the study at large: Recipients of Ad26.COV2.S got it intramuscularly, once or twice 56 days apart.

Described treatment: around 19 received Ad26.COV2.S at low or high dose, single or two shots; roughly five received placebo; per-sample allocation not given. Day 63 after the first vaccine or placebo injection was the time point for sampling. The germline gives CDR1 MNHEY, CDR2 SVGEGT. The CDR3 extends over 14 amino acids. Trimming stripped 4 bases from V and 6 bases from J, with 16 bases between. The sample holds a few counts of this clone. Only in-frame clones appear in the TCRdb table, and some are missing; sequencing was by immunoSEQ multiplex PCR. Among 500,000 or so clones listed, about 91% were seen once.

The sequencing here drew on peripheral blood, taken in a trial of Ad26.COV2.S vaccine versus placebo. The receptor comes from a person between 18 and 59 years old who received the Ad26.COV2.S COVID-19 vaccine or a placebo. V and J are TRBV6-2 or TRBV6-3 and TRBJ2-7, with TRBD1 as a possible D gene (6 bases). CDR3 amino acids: CASSSAGVDGEQYF. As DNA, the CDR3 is TGTGCCAGCAGTTCGGCAGGGGTGGATGGCGAGCAGTACTTC.